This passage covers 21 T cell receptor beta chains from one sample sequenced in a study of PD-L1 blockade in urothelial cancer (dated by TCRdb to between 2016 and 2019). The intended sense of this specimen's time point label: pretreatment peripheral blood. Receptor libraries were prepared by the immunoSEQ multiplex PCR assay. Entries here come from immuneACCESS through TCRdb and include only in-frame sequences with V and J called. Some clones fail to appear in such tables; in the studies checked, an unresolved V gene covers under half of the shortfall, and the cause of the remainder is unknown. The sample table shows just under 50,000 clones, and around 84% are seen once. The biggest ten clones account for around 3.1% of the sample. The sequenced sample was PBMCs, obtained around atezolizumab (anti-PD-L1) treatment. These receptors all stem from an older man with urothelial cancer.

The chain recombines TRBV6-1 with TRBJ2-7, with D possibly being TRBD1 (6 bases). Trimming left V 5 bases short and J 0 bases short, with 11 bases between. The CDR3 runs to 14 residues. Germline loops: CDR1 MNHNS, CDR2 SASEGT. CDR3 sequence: CASSRRTDSYEQYF. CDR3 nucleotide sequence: TGTGCCAGCAGTCGGCGGACAGACTCCTACGAGCAGTACTTC.

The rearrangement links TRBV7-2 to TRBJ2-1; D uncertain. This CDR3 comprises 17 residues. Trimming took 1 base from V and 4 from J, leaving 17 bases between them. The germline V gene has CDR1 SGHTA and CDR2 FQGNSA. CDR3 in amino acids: CASSLVEAVFTYNEQFF. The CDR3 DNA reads TGTGCCAGCAGCTTAGTAGAGGCAGTCTTTACTTACAATGAGCAGTTCTTC.

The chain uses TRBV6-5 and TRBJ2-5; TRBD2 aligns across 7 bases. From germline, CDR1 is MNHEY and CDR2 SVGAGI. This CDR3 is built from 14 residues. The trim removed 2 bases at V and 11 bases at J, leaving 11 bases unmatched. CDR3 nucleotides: TGTGCCAGCAGTTACAACGCGGGGGAGGGGCGGCAGTACTTC. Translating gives CASSYNAGEGRQYF.

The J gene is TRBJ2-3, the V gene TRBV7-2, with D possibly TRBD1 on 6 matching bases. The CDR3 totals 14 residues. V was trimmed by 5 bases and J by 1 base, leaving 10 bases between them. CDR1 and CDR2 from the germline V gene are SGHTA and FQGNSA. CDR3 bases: TGTGCCAGCAGCCGGGACAAGCGCACAGATACGCAGTATTTT. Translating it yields CASSRDKRTDTQYF.

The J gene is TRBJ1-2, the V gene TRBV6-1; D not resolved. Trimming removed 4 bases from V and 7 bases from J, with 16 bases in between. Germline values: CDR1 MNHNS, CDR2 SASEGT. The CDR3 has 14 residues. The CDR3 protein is CASSVMVEEAGYTF. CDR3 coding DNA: TGTGCCAGCAGTGTTATGGTCGAGGAGGCTGGCTACACCTTC.

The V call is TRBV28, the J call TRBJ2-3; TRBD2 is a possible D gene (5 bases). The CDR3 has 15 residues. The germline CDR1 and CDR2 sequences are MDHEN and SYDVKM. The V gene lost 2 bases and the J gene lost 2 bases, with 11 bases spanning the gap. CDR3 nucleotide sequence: TGTGCCAGCAGTTTAAATTGGGGAGACACAGATACGCAGTATTTT. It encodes CASSLNWGDTDTQYF.

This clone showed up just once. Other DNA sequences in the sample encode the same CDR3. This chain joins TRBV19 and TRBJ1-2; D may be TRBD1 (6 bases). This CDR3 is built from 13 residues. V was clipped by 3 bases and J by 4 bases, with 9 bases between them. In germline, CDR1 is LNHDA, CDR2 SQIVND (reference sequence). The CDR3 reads CASSIDRSYGYTF. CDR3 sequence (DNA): TGTGCCAGTAGTATTGACAGGTCCTATGGCTACACCTTC. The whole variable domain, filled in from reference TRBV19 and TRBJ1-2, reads DGGITQSPKYLFRKEGQNVTLSCEQNLNHDAMYWYRQDPGQGLRLIYYSQIVNDFQKGDIAEGYSVSREKKESFPLTVTSAQKNPTAFYLCASSIDRSYGYTFGSGTRLTVV.

CDR3 sequence reads: CASSPGGGRTEAFF. The CDR3 nucleotides read TGTGCCAGCTCACCAGGGGGGGGCCGGACTGAAGCTTTCTTT. The gene calls are TRBV18 and TRBJ1-1; D is possibly TRBD1 (6 bases). CDR1 is KGHSH, CDR2 LQKENI, per germline. V gave up 2 bases and J gave up 5 bases, with 12 bases separating them. The CDR3 loop spans 14 amino acids.

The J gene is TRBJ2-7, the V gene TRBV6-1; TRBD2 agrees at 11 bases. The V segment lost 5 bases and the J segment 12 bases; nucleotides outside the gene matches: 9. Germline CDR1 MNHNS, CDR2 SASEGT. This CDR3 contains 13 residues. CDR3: CASSNSGRGLGYF. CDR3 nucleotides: TGTGCCAGCAGTAATAGCGGGAGGGGACTCGGGTACTTC.

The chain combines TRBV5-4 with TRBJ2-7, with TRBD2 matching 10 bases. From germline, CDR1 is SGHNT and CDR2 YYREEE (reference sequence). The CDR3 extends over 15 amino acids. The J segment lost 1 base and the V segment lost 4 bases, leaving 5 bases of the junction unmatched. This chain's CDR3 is CASSPSGGKSYEQYF. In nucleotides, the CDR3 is TGTGCCAGCAGCCCTAGCGGGGGTAAATCCTACGAGCAGTACTTC.

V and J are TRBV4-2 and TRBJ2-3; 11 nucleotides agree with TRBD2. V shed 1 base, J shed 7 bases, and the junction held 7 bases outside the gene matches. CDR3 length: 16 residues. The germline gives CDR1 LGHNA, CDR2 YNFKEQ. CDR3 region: CASSQAGTSGVYTQYF. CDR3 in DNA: TGTGCCAGCAGCCAAGCCGGGACTAGCGGAGTATATACGCAGTATTTT.

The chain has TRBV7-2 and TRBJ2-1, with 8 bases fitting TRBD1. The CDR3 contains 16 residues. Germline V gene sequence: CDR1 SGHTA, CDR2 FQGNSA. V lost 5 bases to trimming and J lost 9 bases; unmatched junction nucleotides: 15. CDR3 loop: CASSLFPGQVLGEQFF. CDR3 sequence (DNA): TGTGCCAGCAGCCTGTTCCCGGGACAGGTACTCGGTGAGCAGTTCTTC. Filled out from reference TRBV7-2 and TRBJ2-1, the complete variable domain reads GAGVSQSPSNKVTEKGKDVELRCDPISGHTALYWYRQSLGQGLEFLIYFQGNSAPDKSGLPSDRFSAERTGGSVSTLTIQRTQQEDSAVYLCASSLFPGQVLGEQFFGPGTRLTVL.

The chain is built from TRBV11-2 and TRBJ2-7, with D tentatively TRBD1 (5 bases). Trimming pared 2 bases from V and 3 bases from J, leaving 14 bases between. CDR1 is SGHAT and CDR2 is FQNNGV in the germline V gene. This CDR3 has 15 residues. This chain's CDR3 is CASSLLQGGNYEQYF. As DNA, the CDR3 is TGTGCCAGCAGCTTATTGCAGGGTGGAAACTACGAGCAGTACTTC. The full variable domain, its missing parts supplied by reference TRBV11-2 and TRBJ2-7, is EAGVAQSPRYKIIEKRQSVAFWCNPISGHATLYWYQQILGQGPKLLIQFQNNGVVDDSQLPKDRFSAERLKGVDSTLKIQPAKLEDSAVYLCASSLLQGGNYEQYFGPGTRLTVT.

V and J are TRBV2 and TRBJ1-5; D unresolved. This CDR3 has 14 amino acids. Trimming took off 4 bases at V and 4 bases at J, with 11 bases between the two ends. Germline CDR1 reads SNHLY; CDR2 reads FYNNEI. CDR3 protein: CASSVEASNQPQHF. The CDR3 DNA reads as TGTGCCAGCAGTGTAGAGGCTAGTAATCAGCCCCAGCATTTT.

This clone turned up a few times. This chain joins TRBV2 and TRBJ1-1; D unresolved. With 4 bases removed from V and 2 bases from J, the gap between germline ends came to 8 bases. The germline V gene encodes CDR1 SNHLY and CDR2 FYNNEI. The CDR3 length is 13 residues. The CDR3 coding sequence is TGTGCCAGCAGTGTCTGGAGTAACACTGAAGCTTTCTTT. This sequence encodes CASSVWSNTEAFF. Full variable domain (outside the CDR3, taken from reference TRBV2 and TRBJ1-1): EPEVTQTPSHQVTQMGQEVILRCVPISNHLYFYWYRQILGQKVEFLVSFYNNEISEKSEIFDDQFSVERPDGSNFTLKIRSTKLEDSAMYFCASSVWSNTEAFFGQGTRLTVV.

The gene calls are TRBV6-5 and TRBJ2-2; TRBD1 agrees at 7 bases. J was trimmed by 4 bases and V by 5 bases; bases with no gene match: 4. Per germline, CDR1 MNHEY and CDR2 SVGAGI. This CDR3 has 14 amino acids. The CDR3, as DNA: TGTGCCAGCAGTGGGGACAGCCTCACCGGGGAGCTGTTTTTT. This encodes CASSGDSLTGELFF.

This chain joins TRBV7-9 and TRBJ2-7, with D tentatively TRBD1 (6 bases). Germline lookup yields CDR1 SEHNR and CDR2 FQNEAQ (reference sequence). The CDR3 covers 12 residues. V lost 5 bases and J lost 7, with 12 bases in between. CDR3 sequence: CASSELRGEQYF. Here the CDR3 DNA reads TGTGCCAGCAGCGAGTTAAGGGGGGAGCAGTACTTC.

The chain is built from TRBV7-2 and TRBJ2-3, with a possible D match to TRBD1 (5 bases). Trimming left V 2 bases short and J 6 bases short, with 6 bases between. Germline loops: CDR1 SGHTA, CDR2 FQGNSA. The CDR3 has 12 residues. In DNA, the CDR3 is TGTGCCAGCAGCTTAAACAGGGATACGCAGTATTTT. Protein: CASSLNRDTQYF.

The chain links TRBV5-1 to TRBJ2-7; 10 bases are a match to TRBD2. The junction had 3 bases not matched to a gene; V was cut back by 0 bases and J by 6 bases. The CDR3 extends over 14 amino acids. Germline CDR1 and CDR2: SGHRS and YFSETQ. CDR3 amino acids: CASSLEAGGPEQYF. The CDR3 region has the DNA TGCGCCAGCAGCTTGGAAGCGGGGGGGCCCGAGCAGTACTTC. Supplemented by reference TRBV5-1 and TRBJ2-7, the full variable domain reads KAGVTQTPRYLIKTRGQQVTLSCSPISGHRSVSWYQQTPGQGLQFLFEYFSETQRNKGNFPGRFSGRQFSNSRSEMNVSTLELGDSALYLCASSLEAGGPEQYFGPGTRLTVT.

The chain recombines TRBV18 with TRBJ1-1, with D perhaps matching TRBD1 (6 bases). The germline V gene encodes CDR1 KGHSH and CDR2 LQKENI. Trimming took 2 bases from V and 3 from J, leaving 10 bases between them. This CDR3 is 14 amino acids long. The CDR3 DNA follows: TGTGCCAGCTCACCAACGACAGGTTACACTGAAGCTTTCTTT. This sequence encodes CASSPTTGYTEAFF.

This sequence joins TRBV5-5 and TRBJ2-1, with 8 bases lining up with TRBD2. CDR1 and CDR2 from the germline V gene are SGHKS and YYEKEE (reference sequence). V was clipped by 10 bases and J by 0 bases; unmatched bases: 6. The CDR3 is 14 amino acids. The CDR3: CASLAGDSYNEQFF. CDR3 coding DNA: TGTGCCTCTCTAGCGGGCGACTCCTACAATGAGCAGTTCTTC.